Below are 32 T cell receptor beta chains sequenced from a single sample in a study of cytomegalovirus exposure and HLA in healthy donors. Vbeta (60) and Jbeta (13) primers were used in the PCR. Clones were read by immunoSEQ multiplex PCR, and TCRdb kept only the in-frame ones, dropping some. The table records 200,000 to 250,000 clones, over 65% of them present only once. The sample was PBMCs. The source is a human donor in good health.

Written as DNA, the CDR3 is TGCGCCAGCAGCTTGGCCGACGGCAGAGGCGGCTACACCTTC. Translating gives CASSLADGRGGYTF. The chain employs TRBV5-1 and TRBJ1-2; D not resolved. Germline loops: CDR1 SGHRS, CDR2 YFSETQ. V lost 0 bases and J lost 8, with 14 bases in between. The CDR3 sequence is 14 residues long.

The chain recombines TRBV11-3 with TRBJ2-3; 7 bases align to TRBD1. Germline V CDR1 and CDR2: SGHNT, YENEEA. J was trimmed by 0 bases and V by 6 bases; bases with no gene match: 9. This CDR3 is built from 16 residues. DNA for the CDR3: TGTGCCAGCAGTTCATATAGGGACAGTAGCACAGATACGCAGTATTTT. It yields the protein CASSSYRDSSTDTQYF.

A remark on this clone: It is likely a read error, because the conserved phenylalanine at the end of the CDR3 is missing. The CDR3 region is CASSSSSGSYEQYL. DNA of the CDR3: TGTGCCAGCAGCTCGTCTAGCGGCTCCTACGAGCAGTACCTC. The chain recombines TRBV7-3 with TRBJ2-7; 7 bases fit TRBD2. The CDR3 consists of 14 residues. With 4 bases clipped from V and 0 bases from J, the junction kept 3 bases outside the gene matches. CDR1 SGHTA and CDR2 FQGTGA come from the germline V gene.

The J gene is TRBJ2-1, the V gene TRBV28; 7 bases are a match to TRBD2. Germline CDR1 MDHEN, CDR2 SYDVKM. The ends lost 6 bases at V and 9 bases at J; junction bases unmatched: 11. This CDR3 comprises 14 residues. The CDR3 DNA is TGTGCCAGCAGACCCGGGACTACAAATGGTGAGCAGTTCTTC. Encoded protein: CASRPGTTNGEQFF.

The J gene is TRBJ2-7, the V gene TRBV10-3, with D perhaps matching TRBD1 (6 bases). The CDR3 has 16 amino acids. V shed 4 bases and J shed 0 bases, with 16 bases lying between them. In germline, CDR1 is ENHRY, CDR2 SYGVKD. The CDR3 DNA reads TGTGCCATCAGTGTGTCAGGGGCCATTTCCTCCTACGAGCAGTACTTC. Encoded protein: CAISVSGAISSYEQYF.

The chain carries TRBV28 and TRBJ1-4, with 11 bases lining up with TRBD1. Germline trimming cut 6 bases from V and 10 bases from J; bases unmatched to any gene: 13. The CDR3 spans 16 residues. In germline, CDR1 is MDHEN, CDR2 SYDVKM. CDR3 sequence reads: CASRSPSPGQGGKLFF. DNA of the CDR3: TGTGCCAGCAGATCTCCGTCCCCGGGACAGGGGGGAAAACTGTTTTTT.

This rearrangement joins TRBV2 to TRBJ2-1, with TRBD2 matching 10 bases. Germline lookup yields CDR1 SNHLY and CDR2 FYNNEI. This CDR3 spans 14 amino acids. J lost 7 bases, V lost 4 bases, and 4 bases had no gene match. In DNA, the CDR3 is TGTGCCAGCAGTGGAGCGGGAGGGGAGAATGAGCAGTTCTTC. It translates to CASSGAGGENEQFF.

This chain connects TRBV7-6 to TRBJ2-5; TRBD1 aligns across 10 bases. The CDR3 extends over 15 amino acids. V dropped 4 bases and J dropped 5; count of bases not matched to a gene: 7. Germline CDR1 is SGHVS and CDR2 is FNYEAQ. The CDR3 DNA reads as TGTGCCAGCAGCTCCCGGACAGGGGGGAGGGAGACCCAGTACTTC. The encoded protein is CASSSRTGGRETQYF.

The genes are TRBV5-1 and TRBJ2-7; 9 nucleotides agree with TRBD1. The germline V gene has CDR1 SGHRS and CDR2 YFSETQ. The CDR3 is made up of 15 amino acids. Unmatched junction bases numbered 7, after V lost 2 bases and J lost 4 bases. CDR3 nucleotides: TGCGCCAGCAGCTTCCGACAGGGGGGGTGGTACGAGCAGTACTTC. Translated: CASSFRQGGWYEQYF.

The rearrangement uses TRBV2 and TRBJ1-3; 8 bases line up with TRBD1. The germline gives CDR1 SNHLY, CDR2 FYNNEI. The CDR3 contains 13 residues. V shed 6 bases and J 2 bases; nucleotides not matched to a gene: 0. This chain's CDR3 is CASRDRAGNTIYF. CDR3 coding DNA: TGTGCCAGCAGGGACAGGGCTGGAAACACCATATATTTT. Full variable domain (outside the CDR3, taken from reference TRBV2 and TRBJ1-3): EPEVTQTPSHQVTQMGQEVILRCVPISNHLYFYWYRQILGQKVEFLVSFYNNEISEKSEIFDDQFSVERPDGSNFTLKIRSTKLEDSAMYFCASRDRAGNTIYFGEGSWLTVV.

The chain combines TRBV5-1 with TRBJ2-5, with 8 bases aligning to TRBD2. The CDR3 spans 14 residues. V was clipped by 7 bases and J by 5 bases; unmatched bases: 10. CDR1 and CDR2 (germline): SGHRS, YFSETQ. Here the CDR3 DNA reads TGCGCCAGCGCGCAACGGGAGGGCCGGGAGACCCAGTACTTC. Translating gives CASAQREGRETQYF.

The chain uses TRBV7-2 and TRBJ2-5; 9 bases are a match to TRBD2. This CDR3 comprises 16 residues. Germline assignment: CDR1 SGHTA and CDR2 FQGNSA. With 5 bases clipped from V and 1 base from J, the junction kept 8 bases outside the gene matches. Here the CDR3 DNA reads TGTGCCAGCAGCGGGCGGGGGCGGGGGGGCCAAGAGACCCAGTACTTC. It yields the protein CASSGRGRGGQETQYF.

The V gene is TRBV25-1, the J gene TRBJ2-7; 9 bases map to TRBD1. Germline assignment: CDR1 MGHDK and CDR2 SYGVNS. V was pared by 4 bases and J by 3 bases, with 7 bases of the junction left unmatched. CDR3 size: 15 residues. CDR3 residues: CASSGGDRDLYEQYF. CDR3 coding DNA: TGTGCCAGCAGTGGTGGGGACAGGGACCTCTACGAGCAGTACTTC.

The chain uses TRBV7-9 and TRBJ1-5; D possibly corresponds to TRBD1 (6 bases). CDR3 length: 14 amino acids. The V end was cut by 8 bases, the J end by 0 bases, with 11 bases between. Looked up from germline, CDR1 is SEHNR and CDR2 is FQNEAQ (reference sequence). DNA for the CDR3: TGTGCCAGCGGAGGACAGAATAGCAATCAGCCCCAGCATTTT. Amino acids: CASGGQNSNQPQHF.

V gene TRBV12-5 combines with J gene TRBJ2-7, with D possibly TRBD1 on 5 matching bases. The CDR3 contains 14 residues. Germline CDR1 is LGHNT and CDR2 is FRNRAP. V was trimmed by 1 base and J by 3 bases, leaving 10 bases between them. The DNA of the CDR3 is TGTGCTAGTGGTTTGGGCAGGGTGCACTACGAGCAGTACTTC. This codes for CASGLGRVHYEQYF. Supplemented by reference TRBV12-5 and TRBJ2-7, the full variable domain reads DARVTQTPRHKVTEMGQEVTMRCQPILGHNTVFWYRQTMMQGLELLAYFRNRAPLDDSGMPKDRFSAEMPDATLATLKIQPSEPRDSAVYFCASGLGRVHYEQYFGPGTRLTVT.

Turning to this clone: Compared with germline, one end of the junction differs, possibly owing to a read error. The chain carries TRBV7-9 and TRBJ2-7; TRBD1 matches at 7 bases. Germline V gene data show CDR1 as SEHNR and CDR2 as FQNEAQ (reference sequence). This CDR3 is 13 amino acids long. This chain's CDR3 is CSSSLGGFYEQYF. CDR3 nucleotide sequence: TGTTCCAGCAGCTTAGGGGGCTTCTACGAGCAGTACTTC.

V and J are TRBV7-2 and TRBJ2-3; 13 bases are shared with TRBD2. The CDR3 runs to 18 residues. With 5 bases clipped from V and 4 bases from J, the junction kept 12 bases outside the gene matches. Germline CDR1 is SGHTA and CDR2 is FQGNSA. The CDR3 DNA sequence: TGTGCCAGCAGCCGACGAACGGGACTAGCGGGGTCTTCAGATACGCAGTATTTT. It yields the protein CASSRRTGLAGSSDTQYF.

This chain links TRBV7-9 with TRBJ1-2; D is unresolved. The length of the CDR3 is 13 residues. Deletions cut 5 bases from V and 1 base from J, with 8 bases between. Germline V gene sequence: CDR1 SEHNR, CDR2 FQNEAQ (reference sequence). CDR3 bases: TGTGCCAGCAGCCCACCGGGTAACTATGGCTACACCTTC. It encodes CASSPPGNYGYTF.

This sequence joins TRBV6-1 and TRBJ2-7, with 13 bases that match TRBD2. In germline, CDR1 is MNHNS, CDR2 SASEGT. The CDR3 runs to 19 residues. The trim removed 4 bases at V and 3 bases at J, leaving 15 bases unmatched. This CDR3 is CASSGRGQEGLAGIYEQYF. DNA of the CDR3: TGTGCCAGCAGTGGACGAGGACAGGAGGGACTAGCGGGAATCTACGAGCAGTACTTC.

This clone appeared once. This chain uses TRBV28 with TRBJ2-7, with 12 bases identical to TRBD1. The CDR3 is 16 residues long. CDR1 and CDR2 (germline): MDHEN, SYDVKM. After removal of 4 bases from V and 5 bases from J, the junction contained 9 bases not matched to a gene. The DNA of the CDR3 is TGTGCCAGCAGTTCCGAGGGACAGGGGGCGTCCAACGAGCAGTACTTC. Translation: CASSSEGQGASNEQYF.

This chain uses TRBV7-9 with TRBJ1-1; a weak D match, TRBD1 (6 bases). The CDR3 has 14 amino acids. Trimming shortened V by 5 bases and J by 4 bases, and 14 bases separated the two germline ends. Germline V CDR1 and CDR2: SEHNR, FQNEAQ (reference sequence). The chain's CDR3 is CASSRRGAITEAFF. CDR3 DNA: TGTGCCAGCAGCCGCAGGGGCGCGATCACTGAAGCTTTCTTT. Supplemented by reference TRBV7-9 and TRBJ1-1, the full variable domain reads DTGVSQNPRHKITKRGQNVTFRCDPISEHNRLYWYRQTLGQGPEFLTYFQNEAQLEKSRLLSDRFSAERPKGSFSTLEIQRTEQGDSAMYLCASSRRGAITEAFFGQGTRLTVV.

The CDR3: CAWGQGSYEQYF. CDR3 DNA sequence: TGTGCCTGGGGGCAGGGGAGCTACGAGCAGTACTTC. The V gene is TRBV30, the J gene TRBJ2-7; D may be TRBD1 (6 bases). Germline CDR1 reads GTSNPN; CDR2 reads SVGIG (reference sequence). CDR3 length equals 12 residues. Trimming pared 5 bases from V and 3 bases from J, leaving 11 bases between.

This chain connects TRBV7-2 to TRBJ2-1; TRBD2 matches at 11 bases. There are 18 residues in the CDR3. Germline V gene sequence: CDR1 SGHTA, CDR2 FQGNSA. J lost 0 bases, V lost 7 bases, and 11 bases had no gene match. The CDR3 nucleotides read TGTGCCAGCATAAAGGTAGCGGGAGGGCCGAGCTCCTACAATGAGCAGTTCTTC. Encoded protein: CASIKVAGGPSSYNEQFF.

DNA for the CDR3: TGTGCCAGCACGAGTCGCCCCACCGGGGAGCTGTTTTTT. Encoded protein: CASTSRPTGELFF. This rearrangement joins TRBV28 to TRBJ2-2, with D unclear. The V gene lost 7 bases and the J gene lost 4 bases, with 10 bases spanning the gap. CDR3 length: 13 residues. Germline V lookup: CDR1 MDHEN, CDR2 SYDVKM.

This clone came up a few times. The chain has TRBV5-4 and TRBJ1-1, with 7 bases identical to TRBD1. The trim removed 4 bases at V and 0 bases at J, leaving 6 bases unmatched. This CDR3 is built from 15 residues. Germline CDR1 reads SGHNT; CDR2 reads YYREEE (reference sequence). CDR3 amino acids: CASSHTTGMNTEAFF. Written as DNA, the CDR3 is TGTGCCAGCAGCCATACGACAGGGATGAACACTGAAGCTTTCTTT.

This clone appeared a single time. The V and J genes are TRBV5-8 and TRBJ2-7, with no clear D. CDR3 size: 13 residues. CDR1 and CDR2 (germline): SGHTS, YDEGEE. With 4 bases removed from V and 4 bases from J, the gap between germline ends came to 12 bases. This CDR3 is CASSGPLSYEQYF. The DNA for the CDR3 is TGTGCCAGCAGCGGCCCCTTATCATACGAGCAGTACTTC.

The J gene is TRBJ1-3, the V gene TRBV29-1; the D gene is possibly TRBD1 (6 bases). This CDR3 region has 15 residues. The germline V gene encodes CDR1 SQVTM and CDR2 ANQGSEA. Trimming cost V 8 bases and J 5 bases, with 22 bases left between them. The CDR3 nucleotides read TGCAGCCCCCTCCTGCTCCCGGGACAAAGAAACACCATATATTTT. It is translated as CSPLLLPGQRNTIYF.

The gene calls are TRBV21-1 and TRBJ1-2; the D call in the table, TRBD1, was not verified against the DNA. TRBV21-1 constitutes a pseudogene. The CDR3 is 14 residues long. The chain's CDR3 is CASSNGCRTRGYTF. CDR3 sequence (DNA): TGTGCCAGCAGCAACGGCTGCCGGACAAGAGGCTACACCTTC.

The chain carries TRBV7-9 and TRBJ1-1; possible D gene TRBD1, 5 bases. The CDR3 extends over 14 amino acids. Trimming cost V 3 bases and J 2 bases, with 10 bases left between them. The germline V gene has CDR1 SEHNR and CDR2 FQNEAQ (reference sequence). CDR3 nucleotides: TGTGCCAGCAGCTTGGGGCTCTCAAACACTGAAGCTTTCTTT. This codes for CASSLGLSNTEAFF.

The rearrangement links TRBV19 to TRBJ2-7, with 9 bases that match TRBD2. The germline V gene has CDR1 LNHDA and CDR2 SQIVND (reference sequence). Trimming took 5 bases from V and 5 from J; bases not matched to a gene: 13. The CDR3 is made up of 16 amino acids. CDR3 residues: CASSPAGGRGADEQYF. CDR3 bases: TGTGCCAGTAGTCCTGCGGGCGGGAGGGGTGCAGACGAGCAGTACTTC.

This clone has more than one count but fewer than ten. This CDR3 reads CASSGLGQGAKPQHF. Written as DNA, the CDR3 is TGTGCCAGCAGTGGACTAGGACAGGGGGCGAAGCCCCAGCATTTT. The genes are TRBV2 and TRBJ1-5; 11 bases map to TRBD1. The germline V gene has CDR1 SNHLY and CDR2 FYNNEI. This CDR3 spans 15 amino acids. Trimming removed 4 bases from V and 8 bases from J; junction bases left unmatched: 7.

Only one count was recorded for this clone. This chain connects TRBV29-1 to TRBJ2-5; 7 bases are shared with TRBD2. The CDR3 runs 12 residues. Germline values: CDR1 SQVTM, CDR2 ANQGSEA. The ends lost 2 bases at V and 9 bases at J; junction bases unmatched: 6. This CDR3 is CSVEMRESAQYF. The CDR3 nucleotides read TGCAGCGTTGAAATGCGGGAGTCTGCCCAGTACTTC.